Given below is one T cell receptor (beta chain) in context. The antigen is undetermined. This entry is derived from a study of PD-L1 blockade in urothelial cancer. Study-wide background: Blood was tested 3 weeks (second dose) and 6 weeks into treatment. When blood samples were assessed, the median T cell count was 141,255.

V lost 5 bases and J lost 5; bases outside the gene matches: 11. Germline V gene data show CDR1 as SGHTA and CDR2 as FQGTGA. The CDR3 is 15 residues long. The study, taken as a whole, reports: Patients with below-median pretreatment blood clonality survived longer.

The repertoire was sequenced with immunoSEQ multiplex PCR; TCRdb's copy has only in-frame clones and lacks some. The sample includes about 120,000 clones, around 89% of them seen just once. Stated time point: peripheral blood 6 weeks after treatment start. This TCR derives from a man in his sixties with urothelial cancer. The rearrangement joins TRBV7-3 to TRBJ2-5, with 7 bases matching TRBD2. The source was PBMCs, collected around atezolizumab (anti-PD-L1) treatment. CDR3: CASSPRGGAIETQYF. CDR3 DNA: TGTGCCAGCAGCCCTCGGGGAGGGGCGATTGAGACCCAGTACTTC.